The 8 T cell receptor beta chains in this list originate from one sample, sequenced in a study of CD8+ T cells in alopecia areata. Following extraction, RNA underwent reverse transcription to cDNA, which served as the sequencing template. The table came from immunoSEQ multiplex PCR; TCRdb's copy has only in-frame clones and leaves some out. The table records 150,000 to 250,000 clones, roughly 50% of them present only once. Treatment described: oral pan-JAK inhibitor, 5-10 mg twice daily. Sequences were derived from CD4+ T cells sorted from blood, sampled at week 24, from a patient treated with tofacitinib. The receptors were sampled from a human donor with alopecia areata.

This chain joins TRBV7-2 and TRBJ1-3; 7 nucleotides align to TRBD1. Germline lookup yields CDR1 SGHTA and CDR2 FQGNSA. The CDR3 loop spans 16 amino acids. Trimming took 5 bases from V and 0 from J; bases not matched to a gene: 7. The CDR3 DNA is TGTGCCAGCAGCCCTTCACAGGGGCGCTCTGGAAACACCATATATTTT. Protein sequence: CASSPSQGRSGNTIYF.

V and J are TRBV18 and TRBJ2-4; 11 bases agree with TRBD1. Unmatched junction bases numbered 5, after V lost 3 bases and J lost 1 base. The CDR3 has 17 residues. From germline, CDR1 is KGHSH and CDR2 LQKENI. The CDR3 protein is CASSPGTGGLAKNIQYF. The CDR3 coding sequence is TGTGCCAGCTCACCCGGGACAGGGGGACTCGCCAAAAACATTCAGTACTTC.

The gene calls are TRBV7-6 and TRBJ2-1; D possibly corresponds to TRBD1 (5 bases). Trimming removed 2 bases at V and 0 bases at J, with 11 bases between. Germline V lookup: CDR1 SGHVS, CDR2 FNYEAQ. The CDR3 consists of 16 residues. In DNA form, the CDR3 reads TGTGCCAGCAGCTTAAAGGGGCGGAGCTCCTACAATGAGCAGTTCTTC. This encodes CASSLKGRSSYNEQFF.

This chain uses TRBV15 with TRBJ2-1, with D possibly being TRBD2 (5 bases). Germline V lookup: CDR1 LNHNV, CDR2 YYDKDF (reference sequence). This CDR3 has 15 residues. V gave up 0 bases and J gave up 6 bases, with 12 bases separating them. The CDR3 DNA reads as TGTGCCACCAGCAGAGAAACGATGGAGGCCAATGAGCAGTTCTTC. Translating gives CATSRETMEANEQFF. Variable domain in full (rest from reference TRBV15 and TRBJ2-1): DAMVIQNPRYQVTQFGKPVTLSCSQTLNHNVMYWYQQKSSQAPKLLFHYYDKDFNNEADTPDNFQSRRPNTSFCFLDIRSPGLGDTAMYLCATSRETMEANEQFFGPGTRLTVL.

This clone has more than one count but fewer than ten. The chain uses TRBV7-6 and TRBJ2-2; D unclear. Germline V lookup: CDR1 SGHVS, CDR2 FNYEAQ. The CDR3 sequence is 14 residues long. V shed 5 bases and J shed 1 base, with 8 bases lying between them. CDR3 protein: CASSPSENTGELFF. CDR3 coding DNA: TGTGCCAGCAGCCCAAGCGAGAACACCGGGGAGCTGTTTTTT.

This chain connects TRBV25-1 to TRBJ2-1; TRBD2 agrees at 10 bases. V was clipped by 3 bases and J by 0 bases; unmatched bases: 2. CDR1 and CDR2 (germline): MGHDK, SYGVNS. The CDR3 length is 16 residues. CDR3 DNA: TGTGCCAGCAGTGACACTAGCGGGACCTCCTACAATGAGCAGTTCTTC. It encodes CASSDTSGTSYNEQFF.

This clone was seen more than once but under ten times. CDR3 in amino acids: CASSQYREETQYF. As DNA, the CDR3 is TGTGCCAGCAGCCAGTACAGGGAAGAGACCCAGTACTTC. The genes are TRBV7-2 and TRBJ2-5; D possibly corresponds to TRBD1 (6 bases). The CDR3 has 13 amino acids. Trimming took 5 bases from V and 3 from J, leaving 10 bases between them. From germline, CDR1 is SGHTA and CDR2 FQGNSA.

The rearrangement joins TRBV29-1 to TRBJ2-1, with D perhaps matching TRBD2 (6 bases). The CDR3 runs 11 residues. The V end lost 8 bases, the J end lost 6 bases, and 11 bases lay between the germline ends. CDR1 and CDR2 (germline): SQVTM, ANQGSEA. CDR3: CSPREANEQFF. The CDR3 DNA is TGCAGCCCGAGGGAGGCCAATGAGCAGTTCTTC.